These 28 T cell receptor beta chains were all obtained from the same sample, sequenced in a study of OX40 agonist ivuxolimab in advanced cancers. Libraries were prepared by immunoSEQ multiplex PCR; TCRdb keeps only in-frame clonotypes and omits some of them. The sample lists tens of thousands of clones, about 85% occurring once. This material consisted of CD4+ or CD8+ T cells sorted from blood, taken in a trial of the OX40 agonist ivuxolimab. The receptors were gathered from an adult with an advanced solid tumor such as melanoma, head and neck, liver or kidney cancer.

The CDR3 DNA reads as TGTGCCAGCAGCATTTCCGGGACAGGGGCCTACGAGCAGTACTTC. It codes for CASSISGTGAYEQYF. The chain employs TRBV6-5 and TRBJ2-7; 10 bases line up with TRBD1. V shed 6 bases and J 2 bases; nucleotides not matched to a gene: 7. The CDR3 runs 15 residues. CDR1 and CDR2 (germline): MNHEY, SVGAGI.

Only one count was recorded for this clone. The rearrangement uses TRBV7-9 and TRBJ2-1, with 8 bases that match TRBD1. The CDR3 covers 15 residues. Germline CDR1 SEHNR, CDR2 FQNEAQ (reference sequence). With V trimmed by 2 bases and J by 4 bases, 4 bases remained unmatched. CDR3 amino acids: CASSLRTGIYNEQFF. DNA of the CDR3: TGTGCCAGCAGCTTAAGGACAGGGATTTACAATGAGCAGTTCTTC.

V gene TRBV19 combines with J gene TRBJ2-3, with D maybe TRBD1 (6 bases). Looked up from germline, CDR1 is LNHDA and CDR2 is SQIVND (reference sequence). V lost 4 bases and J 6 bases, leaving 17 bases between the germline ends. This CDR3 is 15 amino acids long. The CDR3 region has the DNA TGTGCCAGTAGTACCGGCAGGGGCGAGAGGGATACGCAGTATTTT. Protein sequence: CASSTGRGERDTQYF.

This clone occurred a few times. The V gene is TRBV5-3, the J gene TRBJ1-2; possibly TRBD1 for D (6 bases). TRBV5-3 falls under the ORF class, with uncertain function. Trimming took off 4 bases at V and 2 bases at J, with 9 bases between the two ends. The CDR3 runs to 13 residues. The CDR3 region is CARSTTGNYGYTF. Here the CDR3 DNA reads TGTGCCAGAAGCACTACAGGGAACTATGGCTACACCTTC.

This chain links TRBV28 with TRBJ1-1; D gene uncertain. Trimming removed 2 bases from V and 1 base from J, with 5 bases in between. CDR1 MDHEN and CDR2 SYDVKM come from the germline V gene. This CDR3 is 13 amino acids long. The CDR3 spells CASSLRENTEAFF. Written as DNA, the CDR3 is TGTGCCAGCAGTTTAAGGGAGAACACTGAAGCTTTCTTT.

This rearrangement joins TRBV5-5 to TRBJ2-5, with 7 nucleotides matching TRBD1. Germline lookup yields CDR1 SGHKS and CDR2 YYEKEE (reference sequence). The CDR3 consists of 14 residues. After removal of 4 bases from V and 4 bases from J, the junction contained 7 bases not matched to a gene. CDR3 region: CASSPPTGRETQYF. The CDR3 DNA sequence: TGTGCCAGCAGCCCCCCGACAGGGCGAGAGACCCAGTACTTC.

The chain employs TRBV19 and TRBJ2-1; 8 nucleotides align to TRBD2. J lost 9 bases, V lost 4 bases, and 14 bases had no gene match. This CDR3 contains 16 residues. CDR1 and CDR2 (germline): LNHDA, SQIVND (reference sequence). CDR3 loop: CASSKLPGLDRREQFF. The CDR3 coding sequence is TGTGCCAGTAGTAAACTCCCGGGACTAGATCGACGTGAGCAGTTCTTC. The full variable domain, rest sourced from reference TRBV19 and TRBJ2-1, is DGGITQSPKYLFRKEGQNVTLSCEQNLNHDAMYWYRQDPGQGLRLIYYSQIVNDFQKGDIAEGYSVSREKKESFPLTVTSAQKNPTAFYLCASSKLPGLDRREQFFGPGTRLTVL.

The gene calls are TRBV28 and TRBJ2-5, with TRBD1 matching 9 bases. J was trimmed by 5 bases and V by 3 bases; bases with no gene match: 7. The CDR3 loop spans 15 amino acids. Germline CDR1 reads MDHEN; CDR2 reads SYDVKM. DNA for the CDR3: TGTGCCAGCAGTTTTCCCGGACAGGGGAGGGAGACCCAGTACTTC. Amino acids: CASSFPGQGRETQYF. Combining the CDR3 with reference TRBV28 and TRBJ2-5 gives the whole variable domain DVKVTQSSRYLVKRTGEKVFLECVQDMDHENMFWYRQDPGLGLRLIYFSYDVKMKEKGDIPEGYSVSREKKERFSLILESASTNQTSMYLCASSFPGQGRETQYFGPGTRLLVL.

In this sample, this clone turned up once. J is TRBJ2-7 and V is TRBV7-2, with 10 positions matching TRBD2. Losses at the gene ends were 5 bases for V and 9 bases for J; bases not matched to a gene: 16. Per germline, CDR1 SGHTA and CDR2 FQGNSA. The CDR3 runs 16 residues. CDR3 DNA sequence: TGTGCCAGCAGCCCGAGCAGGACTAGCGGACATGCCGGGCAGTACTTC. It encodes CASSPSRTSGHAGQYF.

The chain couples TRBV28 to TRBJ2-3; 8 bases map to TRBD2. The length of the CDR3 is 15 residues. The V gene end was trimmed by 5 bases and the J gene end by 3 bases; junction bases not matched to a gene: 7. The germline V gene has CDR1 MDHEN and CDR2 SYDVKM. The DNA of the CDR3 is TGTGCCAGCAGTCTCCGGACGGGAGGGACAGATACGCAGTATTTT. Protein: CASSLRTGGTDTQYF.

The genes are TRBV6-6 and TRBJ1-5; D gene uncertain. Germline CDR1 reads MNHNY; CDR2 reads SVGAGI (reference sequence). The CDR3 is 15 residues long. V dropped 2 bases and J dropped 1 base, with 9 bases sitting between them. The CDR3 reads CASSYEELSNQPQHF. CDR3 in DNA: TGTGCCAGCAGTTACGAGGAGCTCAGCAATCAGCCCCAGCATTTT.

The V and J genes are TRBV7-9 and TRBJ2-7, with 8 bases lining up with TRBD1. The junction had 13 bases not matched to a gene; V was cut back by 5 bases and J by 7 bases. The CDR3 has 15 residues. Germline V lookup: CDR1 SEHNR, CDR2 FQNEAQ (reference sequence). The CDR3 nucleotides read TGTGCCAGCAGCGGAAAGGCGCAGGGGGCGAGAGAGCAGTACTTC. Protein: CASSGKAQGAREQYF.

This clone is a singleton in its sample. V usage is TRBV7-9 and J usage is TRBJ2-3, with D tentatively TRBD2 (6 bases). This CDR3 is 14 amino acids long. Germline assignment: CDR1 SEHNR and CDR2 FQNEAQ (reference sequence). Trimming removed 1 base from V and 5 bases from J, with 10 bases in between. The CDR3 region has the DNA TGTGCCAGCAGCTTAGGGGGGGATGGAGATACGCAGTATTTT. This sequence encodes CASSLGGDGDTQYF.

The chain uses TRBV6-5 and TRBJ1-2; possible D gene TRBD1, 6 bases. The germline V gene has CDR1 MNHEY and CDR2 SVGAGI. Trimming shortened V by 3 bases and J by 6 bases, and 8 bases separated the two germline ends. This CDR3 has 12 residues. The DNA of the CDR3 is TGTGCCAGCAGTTATTCAGGGGATGGCTACACCTTC. This encodes CASSYSGDGYTF.

The rearrangement joins TRBV5-5 to TRBJ2-5, with a weak D call TRBD1 (5 bases). The CDR3 is 14 amino acids. V was clipped by 0 bases and J by 4 bases, with 10 bases between them. Germline V gene data show CDR1 as SGHKS and CDR2 as YYEKEE (reference sequence). The CDR3: CASSLGQFGETQYF. CDR3 bases: TGTGCCAGCAGCTTGGGACAGTTCGGAGAGACCCAGTACTTC.

The chain couples TRBV25-1 to TRBJ2-1; D may correspond to TRBD1 or TRBD2 (5 bases each). V lost 3 bases and J 3 bases, leaving 12 bases between the germline ends. The CDR3 sequence is 15 residues long. Germline V gene sequence: CDR1 MGHDK, CDR2 SYGVNS. The CDR3 DNA reads TGTGCCAGCAGTGAGCTCGGAGGACACTACAATGAGCAGTTCTTC. Translation gives CASSELGGHYNEQFF.

The chain uses TRBV4-2 and TRBJ2-5; 8 nucleotides align to TRBD2. J gave up 4 bases and V 1 base, and 5 bases lay outside the gene matches. The CDR3 totals 15 residues. Looked up from germline, CDR1 is LGHNA and CDR2 is YNFKEQ. CDR3 nucleotides: TGTGCCAGCAGCCAAGGAGCGGGAGCTAGAGAGACCCAGTACTTC. Residues: CASSQGAGARETQYF.

The rearrangement links TRBV6-5 to TRBJ2-3, with 7 bases fitting TRBD2. Germline CDR1 is MNHEY and CDR2 is SVGAGI. The CDR3 loop spans 15 amino acids. J gave up 5 bases and V 5 bases, and 10 bases lay outside the gene matches. CDR3 amino acids: CASSVSAGAGDTQYF. The CDR3 nucleotides are TGTGCCAGCAGTGTTTCGGCGGGAGCGGGAGATACGCAGTATTTT.

The V gene is TRBV5-8, the J gene TRBJ2-7, with D perhaps matching TRBD2 (5 bases). The length of the CDR3 is 14 residues. V was trimmed by 4 bases and J by 3 bases, leaving 14 bases between them. The germline CDR1 and CDR2 sequences are SGHTS and YDEGEE. The CDR3 sequence is CASSPGLVIYEQYF. CDR3 DNA: TGTGCCAGCAGCCCTGGACTGGTAATCTACGAGCAGTACTTC.

This clone was counted once. The rearrangement joins TRBV5-4 to TRBJ1-2, with D unclear. The length of the CDR3 is 13 residues. Trimming removed 7 bases from V and 5 bases from J, with 15 bases in between. Germline CDR1 SGHNT, CDR2 YYREEE (reference sequence). The CDR3 DNA follows: TGTGCCAGCCGCAAGGGAAACGATTATGGCTACACCTTC. Translation gives CASRKGNDYGYTF.

The chain recombines TRBV7-2 with TRBJ2-3, with a weak D call TRBD1 (5 bases). This CDR3 has 15 residues. Germline V lookup: CDR1 SGHTA, CDR2 FQGNSA. Trimming removed 5 bases at V and 1 base at J, with 13 bases between. The CDR3 region has the DNA TGTGCCAGCAGCCCCGAACTACAGGGCACAGATACGCAGTATTTT. Protein product: CASSPELQGTDTQYF.

The chain carries TRBV19 and TRBJ2-7; the match to TRBD1 covers 8 bases. The CDR3 has 14 amino acids. With V trimmed by 4 bases and J by 4 bases, 6 bases remained unmatched. Germline V gene lookup returns CDR1 LNHDA and CDR2 SQIVND (reference sequence). CDR3: CASSTGTGRYEQYF. The CDR3 DNA reads as TGTGCCAGTAGTACCGGGACAGGACGATACGAGCAGTACTTC.

The chain combines TRBV25-1 with TRBJ1-4, with D possibly being TRBD1 (6 bases). V gave up 4 bases and J gave up 7 bases, with 22 bases separating them. CDR3 length: 17 residues. Germline V gene lookup returns CDR1 MGHDK and CDR2 SYGVNS. Here the CDR3 DNA reads TGTGCCAGCAGTGCGCCTCCGGCACAGGGCTCTAGTGAAAAACTGTTTTTT. This codes for CASSAPPAQGSSEKLFF.

This chain joins TRBV7-3 and TRBJ2-2; TRBD2 matches 11 bases. The CDR3 has 15 amino acids. The germline CDR1 and CDR2 sequences are SGHTA and FQGTGA. Trimming at V came to 5 bases and at J to 6 bases, leaving 5 bases not matched to a gene. The CDR3 loop reads CASSPLAGGAGELFF. The CDR3 DNA follows: TGTGCCAGCAGCCCGCTAGCGGGAGGAGCCGGGGAGCTGTTTTTT.

The chain combines TRBV10-3 with TRBJ2-1; 12 positions match TRBD2. The V gene end was trimmed by 0 bases and the J gene end by 7 bases; junction bases not matched to a gene: 13. Germline CDR1 ENHRY, CDR2 SYGVKD. The CDR3 is 19 amino acids. In DNA, the CDR3 is TGTGCCATCAGTGAGTCTTTAACAGTCGGGGGGACTAGCGGGAATGAGCAGTTCTTC. Translating gives CAISESLTVGGTSGNEQFF.

The rearrangement links TRBV19 to TRBJ2-7; D may be TRBD1 (5 bases). CDR1 is LNHDA and CDR2 is SQIVND in the germline V gene (reference sequence). This CDR3 is 15 amino acids long. The V and J ends lost 5 bases and 3 bases respectively, with 17 bases between them. The CDR3 spells CASSLDLPRGYEQYF. The CDR3 region has the DNA TGTGCCAGTAGTCTGGATCTTCCTAGGGGCTACGAGCAGTACTTC. The complete variable domain, with remaining parts taken from reference TRBV19 and TRBJ2-7, reads DGGITQSPKYLFRKEGQNVTLSCEQNLNHDAMYWYRQDPGQGLRLIYYSQIVNDFQKGDIAEGYSVSREKKESFPLTVTSAQKNPTAFYLCASSLDLPRGYEQYFGPGTRLTVT.

This chain connects TRBV6-1 to TRBJ2-5; TRBD1 might be the D (6 bases). The J call is in doubt because the DNA end fits TRBJ2-7 better. The CDR3 is made up of 15 amino acids. Germline V gene data show CDR1 as MNHNS and CDR2 as SASEGT. Written as DNA, the CDR3 is TGTGCCAGCAGTGAGGCCGGGACACCTTTATACGAGCAGTACTTC. Translating it yields CASSEAGTPLYEQYF.

The genes are TRBV7-2 and TRBJ2-5; TRBD2 matches at 7 bases. V dropped 0 bases and J dropped 5; count of bases not matched to a gene: 3. This CDR3 comprises 14 residues. Germline V gene lookup returns CDR1 SGHTA and CDR2 FQGNSA. For the CDR3, the DNA is TGTGCCAGCAGCTTAGCGGGAGGGTGGGAGACCCAGTACTTC. This sequence encodes CASSLAGGWETQYF.